A single TCR beta chain is shown here with its context. Using immunoSEQ multiplex PCR, the repertoire was profiled, and TCRdb retains in-frame clones only, with some absent. The table shows 100,000 to 150,000 clones, with over 75% occurring only once. The sample comes from a study of control samples from healthy donors and cancer patients. The CDR3 is 16 residues long. The germline gives CDR1 KGHSH, CDR2 LQKENI. V lost 0 bases and J lost 0; bases outside the gene matches: 2. The sequence was collected from a middle-aged man in good health. Sequencing was done on a sample of blood. The chain has TRBV18 and TRBJ2-3; TRBD2 matches at 8 bases. CDR3 amino acids: CASSPPSGGSTDTQYF. The CDR3 nucleotides are TGTGCCAGCTCACCACCGTCGGGGGGGAGCACAGATACGCAGTATTTT. Together with reference TRBV18 and TRBJ2-3, the CDR3 gives the full variable domain: NAGVMQNPRHLVRRRGQEARLRCSPMKGHSHVYWYRQLPEEGLKFMVYLQKENIIDESGMPKERFSAEFPKEGPSILRIQQVVRGDSAAYFCASSPPSGGSTDTQYFGPGTRLTVL.